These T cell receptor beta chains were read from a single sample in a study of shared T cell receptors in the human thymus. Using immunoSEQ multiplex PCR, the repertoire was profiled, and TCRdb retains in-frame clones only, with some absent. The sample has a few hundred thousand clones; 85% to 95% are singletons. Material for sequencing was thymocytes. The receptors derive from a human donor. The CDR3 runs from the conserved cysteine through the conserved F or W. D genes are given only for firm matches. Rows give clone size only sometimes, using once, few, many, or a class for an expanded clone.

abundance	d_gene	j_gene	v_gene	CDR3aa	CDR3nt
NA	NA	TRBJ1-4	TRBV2	CASSETFPDFGEKLFF	TGTGCCAGCAGTGAAACTTTCCCGGACTTCGGTGAAAAACTGTTTTTT
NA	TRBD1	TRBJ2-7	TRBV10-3	CAISPQTGGYEQYF	TGTGCCATCAGCCCACAGACAGGGGGTTACGAGCAGTACTTC
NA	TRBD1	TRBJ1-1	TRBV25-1	CASSDRQGSDFQSTEAFF	TGTGCCAGCAGTGACCGACAGGGGAGCGACTTCCAGAGCACTGAAGCTTTCTTT
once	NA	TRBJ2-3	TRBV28	CASNRPGSTSADTQYF	TGTGCCAGCAATCGGCCTGGGAGTACGTCAGCAGATACGCAGTATTTT
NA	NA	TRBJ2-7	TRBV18	CASSPMAASYEQYF	TGTGCCAGCTCACCAATGGCGGCCTCCTACGAGCAGTACTTC
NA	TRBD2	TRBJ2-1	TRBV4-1	CASSQGEVMQREGEQFF	TGCGCCAGCAGCCAAGGGGAGGTTATGCAGCGGGAGGGTGAGCAGTTCTTC
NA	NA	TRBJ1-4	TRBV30	CAWRQPRLGFEKLFF	TGTGCCTGGAGGCAGCCCCGGCTAGGCTTTGAAAAACTGTTTTTT
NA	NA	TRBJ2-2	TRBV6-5	CASSYWQVNTGELFF	TGTGCCAGCAGTTACTGGCAGGTTAACACCGGGGAGCTGTTTTTT
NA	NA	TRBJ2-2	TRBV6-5	CASSYVRGTSWGELFF	TGTGCCAGCAGTTACGTTCGGGGGACAAGCTGGGGGGAGCTGTTTTTT
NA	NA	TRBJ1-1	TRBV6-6	CASSYSITNTEAFF	TGTGCCAGCAGTTACTCGATCACGAACACTGAAGCTTTCTTT
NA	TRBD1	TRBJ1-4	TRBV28	CASSPSQPPRQGLGEKLFF	TGTGCCAGCAGTCCCAGCCAGCCGCCCAGACAGGGGTTAGGGGAAAAACTGTTTTTT
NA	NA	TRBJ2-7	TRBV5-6	CASRPQSSYEQYF	TGTGCCAGCAGACCTCAGTCCTCCTACGAGCAGTACTTC
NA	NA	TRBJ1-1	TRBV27	CASSPQGTEAFF	TGTGCCAGCAGTCCTCAGGGCACTGAAGCTTTCTTT
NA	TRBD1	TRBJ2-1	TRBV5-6	CASSPDRGPSYNEQFF	TGTGCCAGCAGCCCCGACAGGGGCCCCTCCTACAATGAGCAGTTCTTC
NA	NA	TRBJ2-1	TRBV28	CASSFLGWQFF	TGTGCCAGCAGTTTCCTGGGATGGCAGTTCTTC
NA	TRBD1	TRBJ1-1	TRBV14	CASSPGQGLLYTEAFF	TGTGCCAGCAGCCCTGGACAGGGGCTATTGTACACTGAAGCTTTCTTT
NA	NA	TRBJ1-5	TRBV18	CASSPPEGDQPQHF	TGTGCCAGCTCACCACCAGAAGGGGATCAGCCCCAGCATTTT
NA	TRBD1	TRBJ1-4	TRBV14	CASSDRQGATNEKLFF	TGTGCCAGCAGCGATAGACAGGGAGCAACTAATGAAAAACTGTTTTTT
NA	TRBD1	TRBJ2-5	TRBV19	CASSTRGTGEETQYF	TGTGCCAGTAGTACACGAGGGACAGGTGAAGAGACCCAGTACTTC
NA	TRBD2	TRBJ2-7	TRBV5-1	CASSQRCREGEQYF	TGCGCCAGCAGCCAACGATGCAGGGAGGGAGAGCAGTACTTC
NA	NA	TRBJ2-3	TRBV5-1	CASSLSPGIADTQYF	TGCGCCAGCAGCTTGTCGCCAGGGATCGCAGATACGCAGTATTTT
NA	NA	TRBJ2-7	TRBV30	CAWKVGIYEQYF	TGTGCCTGGAAAGTGGGCATCTACGAGCAGTACTTC
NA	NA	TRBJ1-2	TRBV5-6	CASSPVGPYGYTF	TGTGCCAGCAGTCCTGTGGGGCCTTATGGCTACACCTTC
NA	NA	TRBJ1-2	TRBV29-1	CSVEGVVWQPYGYTF	TGCAGCGTTGAAGGGGTGGTTTGGCAGCCCTATGGCTACACCTTC
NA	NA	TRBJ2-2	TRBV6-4	CASSDSGGAGELFF	TGTGCCAGCAGTGACTCGGGCGGAGCCGGGGAGCTGTTTTTT
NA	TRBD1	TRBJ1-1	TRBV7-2	CASSSGQGFSAEAFF	TGTGCCAGCAGTTCCGGACAGGGCTTCTCCGCCGAAGCTTTCTTT
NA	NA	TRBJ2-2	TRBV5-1	CASRLTGTLNTGELFF	TGCGCCAGCAGACTTACCGGGACTCTGAACACCGGGGAGCTGTTTTTT
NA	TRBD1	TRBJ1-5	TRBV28	CASSLWQGARQPQHF	TGTGCCAGCAGTTTATGGCAGGGGGCGCGGCAGCCCCAGCATTTT
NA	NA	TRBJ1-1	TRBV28	CASNEVMNTEAFF	TGTGCCAGCAATGAGGTTATGAACACTGAAGCTTTCTTT
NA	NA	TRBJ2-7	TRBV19	CASSSVIREFPPGEQYF	TGTGCCAGTAGTAGCGTAATACGGGAGTTCCCTCCTGGAGAGCAGTACTTC
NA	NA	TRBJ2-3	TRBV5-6	CASSLMRPGQPLLGPRYF	TGTGCCAGCAGCTTGATGCGACCGGGGCAACCCTTGTTAGGGCCCAGGTATTTT
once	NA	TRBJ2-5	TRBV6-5	CASRRVNQETQYF	TGTGCCAGCAGGCGGGTTAACCAAGAGACCCAGTACTTC
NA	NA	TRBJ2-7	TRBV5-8	CASKQLGVRNYEQYF	TGTGCCAGCAAACAGCTTGGAGTCCGGAACTACGAGCAGTACTTC
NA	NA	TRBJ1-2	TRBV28	CASSLQRDYGYTF	TGTGCCAGCAGTTTACAGCGTGACTATGGCTACACCTTC
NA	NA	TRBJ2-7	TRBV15	CATSSGRAYEQYF	TGTGCCACCAGCAGCGGCCGGGCCTACGAGCAGTACTTC
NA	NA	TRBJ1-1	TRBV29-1	CSESPIPDGSGHMNTEAFF	TGCAGCGAATCCCCGATCCCCGATGGAAGCGGGCACATGAACACTGAAGCTTTCTTT
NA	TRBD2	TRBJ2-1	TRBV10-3	CAISDTSGGAHEQFF	TGTGCCATCAGTGATACTAGCGGAGGGGCCCATGAGCAGTTCTTC
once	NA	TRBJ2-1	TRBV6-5	CASSYSRAGDRKQFF	TGTGCCAGCAGTTACTCGAGGGCAGGGGACCGAAAGCAGTTCTTC
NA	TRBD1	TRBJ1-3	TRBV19	CASSRDRSSGNTIYF	TGTGCCAGTTCCCGGGACAGGAGCTCTGGAAACACCATATATTTT
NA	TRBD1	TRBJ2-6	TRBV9	CASSARTGMISGANVLTF	TGTGCCAGCAGCGCAAGGACAGGGATGATCTCTGGGGCCAACGTCCTGACTTTC
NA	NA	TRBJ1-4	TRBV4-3	CASSSGPRGKLFF	TGCGCCAGCAGCTCCGGCCCGAGAGGAAAACTGTTTTTT
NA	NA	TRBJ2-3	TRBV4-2	CASSQAGARSCTDTQYF	TGTGCCAGCAGCCAAGCCGGCGCCAGATCATGTACAGATACGCAGTATTTT
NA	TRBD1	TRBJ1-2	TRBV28	CASSNPTGSGYTF	TGTGCCAGCAGCAATCCGACAGGGTCTGGCTACACCTTC
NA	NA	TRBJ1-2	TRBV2	CASSDRDTQGGYTF	TGTGCCAGCAGTGATCGAGATACCCAGGGGGGCTACACCTTC
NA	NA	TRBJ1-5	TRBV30	CAWSAGDRDSNQPQHF	TGTGCCTGGAGTGCTGGAGATAGGGACAGCAATCAGCCCCAGCATTTT
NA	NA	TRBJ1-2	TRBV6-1	CPNLRGSVPGYTF	TGTCCGAACTTGAGGGGGTCCGTTCCTGGCTACACCTTC
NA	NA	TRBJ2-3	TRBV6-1	CASSEREDGGTDTQYF	TGTGCCAGCAGTGAAAGAGAGGACGGGGGCACAGATACGCAGTATTTT
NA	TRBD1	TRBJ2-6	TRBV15	CATSRDVPGQGAAGANVLTF	TGTGCCACCAGCAGGGACGTCCCGGGACAGGGGGCGGCCGGGGCCAACGTCCTGACTTTC
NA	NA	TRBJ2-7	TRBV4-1	CASSQASGTRNKQYF	TGCGCCAGCAGCCAGGCCTCCGGGACTCGAAATAAGCAGTACTTC